The TCR beta chain described here comes from a study of T cells after yellow fever vaccination. Study-level information: Fractions with few cells were prepared using SMART-Seq v4 Ultra Low Input. Study-level results: Booster sampling recovered most clones from primary vaccination (approximately 97% CD4, around 88% CD8).

This clonotype was detected many times. Its antigen remains unknown. V lost 6 bases and J 2 bases, leaving 11 bases between the germline ends. From germline, CDR1 is ENHRY and CDR2 SYGVKD. This CDR3 region has 13 residues. Using its own MiXCR run on the 5' RACE reads, TCRdb lists one record per CDR3 protein. The sample contains about 260,000 distinct CDR3 sequences, 10% to 15% of which appear only once. The starting material was CD4+ T cells sorted from PBMCs, obtained 45 days after the yellow fever booster vaccination. The clonotype was recovered from a young man who received the YFV17D yellow fever vaccine. J is TRBJ2-7 and V is TRBV10-3; D uncertain. In nucleotides, the CDR3 is TGTGCCATCAGCTCCGGGCCCGCCTACGAGCAGTACTTC. Its protein product is CAISSGPAYEQYF.